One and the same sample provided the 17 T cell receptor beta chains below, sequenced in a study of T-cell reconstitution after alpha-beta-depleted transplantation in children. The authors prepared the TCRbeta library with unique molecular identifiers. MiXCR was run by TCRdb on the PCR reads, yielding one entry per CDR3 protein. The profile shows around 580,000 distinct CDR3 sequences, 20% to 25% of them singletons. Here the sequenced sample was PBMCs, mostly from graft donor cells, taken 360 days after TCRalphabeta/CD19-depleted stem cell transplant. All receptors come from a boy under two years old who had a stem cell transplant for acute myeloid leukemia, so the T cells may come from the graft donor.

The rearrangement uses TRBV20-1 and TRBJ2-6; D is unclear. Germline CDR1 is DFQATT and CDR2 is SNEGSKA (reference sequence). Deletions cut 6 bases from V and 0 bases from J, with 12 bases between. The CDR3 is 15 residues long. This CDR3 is CSAQRPNSGANVLTF. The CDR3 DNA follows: TGCAGTGCCCAAAGACCGAACTCTGGGGCCAACGTCCTGACTTTC.

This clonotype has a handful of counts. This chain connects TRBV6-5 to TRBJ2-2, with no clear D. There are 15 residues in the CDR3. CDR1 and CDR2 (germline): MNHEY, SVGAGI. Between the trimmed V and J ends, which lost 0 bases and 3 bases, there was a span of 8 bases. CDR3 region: CASSYSGSYTGELFF. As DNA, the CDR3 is TGTGCCAGCAGTTACTCTGGCAGTTACACCGGGGAGCTGTTTTTT.

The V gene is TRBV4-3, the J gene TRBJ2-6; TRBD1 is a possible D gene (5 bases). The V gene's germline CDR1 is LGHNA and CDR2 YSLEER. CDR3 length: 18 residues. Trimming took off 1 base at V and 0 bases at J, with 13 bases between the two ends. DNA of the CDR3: TGCGCCAGCAGCCAAGCACAGGATACACTCTCTGGGGCCAACGTCCTGACTTTC. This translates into CASSQAQDTLSGANVLTF.

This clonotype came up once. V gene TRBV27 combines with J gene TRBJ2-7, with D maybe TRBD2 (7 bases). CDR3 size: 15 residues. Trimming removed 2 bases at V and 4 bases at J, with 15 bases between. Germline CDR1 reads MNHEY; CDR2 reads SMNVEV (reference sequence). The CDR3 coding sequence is TGTGCCAGCAGTTTACTTAAGGGGGGGCAGTACGAGCAGTACTTC. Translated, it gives CASSLLKGGQYEQYF.

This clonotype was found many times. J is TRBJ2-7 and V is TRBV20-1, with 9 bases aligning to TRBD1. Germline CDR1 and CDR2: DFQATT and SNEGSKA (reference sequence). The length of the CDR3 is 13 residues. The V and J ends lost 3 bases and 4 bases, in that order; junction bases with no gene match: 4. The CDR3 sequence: CSARGDREYEQYV. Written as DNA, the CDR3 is TGCAGTGCTAGGGGGGACAGGGAGTACGAGCAGTACGTC.

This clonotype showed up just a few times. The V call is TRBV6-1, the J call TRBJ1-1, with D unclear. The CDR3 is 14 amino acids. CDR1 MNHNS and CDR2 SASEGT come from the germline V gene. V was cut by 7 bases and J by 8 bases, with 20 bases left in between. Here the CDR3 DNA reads TGTGCCAGCAAACCAGGAAGGCAAAAGGCCGAAGCTTTCTTT. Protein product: CASKPGRQKAEAFF.

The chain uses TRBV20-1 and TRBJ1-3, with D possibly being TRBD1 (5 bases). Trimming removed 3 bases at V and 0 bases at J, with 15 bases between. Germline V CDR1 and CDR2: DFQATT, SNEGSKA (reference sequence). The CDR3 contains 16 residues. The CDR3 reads CSARSGGRSSGNTIYF. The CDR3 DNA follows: TGCAGTGCTAGGTCCGGGGGTCGGTCCTCTGGAAACACCATATATTTT.

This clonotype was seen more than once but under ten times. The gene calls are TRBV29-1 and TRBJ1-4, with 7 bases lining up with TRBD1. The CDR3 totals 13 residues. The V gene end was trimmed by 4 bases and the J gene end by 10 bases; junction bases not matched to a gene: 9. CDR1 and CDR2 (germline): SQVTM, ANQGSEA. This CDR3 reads CSVAGRGDGKLFF. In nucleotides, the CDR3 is TGCAGCGTTGCGGGCAGGGGGGACGGAAAACTGTTTTTT.

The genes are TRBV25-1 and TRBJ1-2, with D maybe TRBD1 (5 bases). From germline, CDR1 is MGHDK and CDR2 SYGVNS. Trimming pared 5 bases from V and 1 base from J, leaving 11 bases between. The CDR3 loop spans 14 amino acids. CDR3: CASSKGRYNYGYTF. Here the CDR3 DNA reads TGTGCCAGCAGTAAGGGACGGTATAACTATGGCTACACCTTC.

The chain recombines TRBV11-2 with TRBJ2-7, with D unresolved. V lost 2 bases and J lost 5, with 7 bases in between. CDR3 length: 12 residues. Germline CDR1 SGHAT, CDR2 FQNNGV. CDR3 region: CASSLFPHEQYF. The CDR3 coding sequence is TGTGCCAGCAGCTTATTTCCCCACGAGCAGTACTTC.

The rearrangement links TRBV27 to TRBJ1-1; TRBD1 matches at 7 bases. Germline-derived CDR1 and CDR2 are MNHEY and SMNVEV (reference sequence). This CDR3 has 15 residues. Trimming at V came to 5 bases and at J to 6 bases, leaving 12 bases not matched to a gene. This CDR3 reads CASSRNRGGVAEAFF. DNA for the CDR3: TGTGCCAGCAGTCGTAACAGGGGAGGTGTCGCTGAAGCTTTCTTT.

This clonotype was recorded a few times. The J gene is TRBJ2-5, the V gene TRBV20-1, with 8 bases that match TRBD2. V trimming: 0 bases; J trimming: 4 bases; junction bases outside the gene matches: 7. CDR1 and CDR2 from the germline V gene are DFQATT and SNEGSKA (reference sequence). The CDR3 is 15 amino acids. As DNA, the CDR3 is TGCAGTGCTAGAGATGTGGGACTAGTGGGAGAGACCCAGTACTTC. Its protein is CSARDVGLVGETQYF.

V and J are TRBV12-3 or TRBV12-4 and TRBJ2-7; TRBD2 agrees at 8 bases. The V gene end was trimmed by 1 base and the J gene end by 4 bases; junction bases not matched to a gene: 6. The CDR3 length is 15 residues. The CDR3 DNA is TGTGCCAGCAGTTTAGTATCGGGGGGGGCGTACGAGCAGTACTTC. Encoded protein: CASSLVSGGAYEQYF.

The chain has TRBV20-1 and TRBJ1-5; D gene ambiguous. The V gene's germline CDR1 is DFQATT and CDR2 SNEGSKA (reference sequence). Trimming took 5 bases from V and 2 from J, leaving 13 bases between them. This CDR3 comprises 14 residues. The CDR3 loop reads CSAYGESGNQPQHF. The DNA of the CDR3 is TGCAGTGCTTACGGGGAATCCGGCAATCAGCCCCAGCATTTT.

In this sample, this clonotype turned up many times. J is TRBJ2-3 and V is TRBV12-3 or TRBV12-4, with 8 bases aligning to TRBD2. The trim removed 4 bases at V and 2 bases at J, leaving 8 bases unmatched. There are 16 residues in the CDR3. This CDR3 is CASSSYSGGLTDTQYF. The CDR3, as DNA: TGTGCCAGCAGTTCCTACAGCGGGGGCCTCACAGATACGCAGTATTTT.

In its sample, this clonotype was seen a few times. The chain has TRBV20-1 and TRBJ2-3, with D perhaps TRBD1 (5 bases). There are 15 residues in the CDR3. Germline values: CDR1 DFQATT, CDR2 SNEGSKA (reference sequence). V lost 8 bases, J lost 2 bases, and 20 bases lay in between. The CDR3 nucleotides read TGCAGTCCCTTAAGGTACGACAGCCACACAGATACGCAGTATTTT. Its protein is CSPLRYDSHTDTQYF.

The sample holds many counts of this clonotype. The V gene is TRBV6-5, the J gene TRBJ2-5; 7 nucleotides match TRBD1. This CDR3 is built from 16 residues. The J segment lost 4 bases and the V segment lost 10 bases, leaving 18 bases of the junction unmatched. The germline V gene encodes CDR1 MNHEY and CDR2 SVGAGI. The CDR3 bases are TGTGCCACCTGTTCTACTACCGGGACAGCACTAGAGACCCAGTACTTC. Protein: CATCSTTGTALETQYF.